These 13 T cell receptor beta chains came from one sample sequenced in a study of blood T cells in healthy people across ages (dated by TCRdb to the mid-2010s). Libraries were made using 5' RACE. Sequenced using an Illumina HiSeq 2500. A second PCR of roughly 6 to 11 cycles was run with a J-beta primer mix and a sample-barcoded 5' primer. TCRdb reprocessing: public reads trimmed at Q25 with fastp, clones called with MiXCR, in-frame beta chains kept. Each record represents a unique CDR3 protein, reported with the most common genes and DNA among its rows. The sample table lists roughly 800,000 distinct CDR3 sequences, about 62% of them with a count of one. The ten biggest clones cover 20% to 25% of the sample. Sequenced material: blood. The source of these receptors is a man aged 30 to 45 in good health.

This chain joins TRBV6-2 or TRBV6-3 and TRBJ2-1; 10 bases are shared with TRBD1. V lost 6 bases, J lost 10 bases, and 6 bases stayed unmatched. The CDR3 has 13 residues. Germline values: CDR1 MNHEY, CDR2 SVGEGT. The CDR3 loop reads CASSLQGQGEQFF. The CDR3 DNA sequence: TGTGCCAGCAGCTTACAGGGACAGGGGGAGCAGTTCTTC.

The gene calls are TRBV7-9 and TRBJ2-7; possible D gene TRBD2, 6 bases. The CDR3 length is 15 residues. In germline, CDR1 is SEHNR, CDR2 FQNEAQ (reference sequence). Deletions cut 0 bases from V and 4 bases from J, with 13 bases between. The CDR3 sequence is CASSLAAGGRYEQYF. CDR3 nucleotides: TGTGCCAGCAGCTTAGCGGCTGGGGGGAGGTACGAGCAGTACTTC.

This rearrangement joins TRBV7-9 to TRBJ2-1, with 7 bases that match TRBD2. Germline V CDR1 and CDR2: SEHNR, FQNEAQ (reference sequence). The CDR3 covers 13 residues. V lost 4 bases to trimming and J lost 7 bases; unmatched junction nucleotides: 4. The CDR3 reads CASSSQLANEQFF. The CDR3 DNA reads TGTGCCAGCAGCTCCCAACTAGCGAATGAGCAGTTCTTC.

This chain uses TRBV11-2 with TRBJ1-2; D not resolved. V was pared by 2 bases and J by 5 bases, with 6 bases between. This CDR3 is built from 12 residues. The germline CDR1 and CDR2 sequences are SGHAT and FQNNGV. The CDR3 is CASSLYEYGYTF. The CDR3 DNA reads as TGTGCCAGCAGCTTATATGAGTATGGCTACACCTTC.

The chain carries TRBV25-1 and TRBJ1-4, with D perhaps TRBD1 (5 bases). V was shortened by 2 bases and J by 7 bases, with 8 bases between the two germline ends. CDR3 size: 13 residues. Germline CDR1 and CDR2: MGHDK and SYGVNS. The CDR3 spells CASSELGGEKLFF. Here the CDR3 DNA reads TGTGCCAGCAGTGAACTGGGGGGTGAAAAACTGTTTTTT.

The chain employs TRBV20-1 and TRBJ2-3; TRBD1 matches 11 bases. J lost 4 bases, V lost 6 bases, and 6 bases had no gene match. Germline V gene sequence: CDR1 DFQATT, CDR2 SNEGSKA (reference sequence). The CDR3 covers 14 residues. CDR3 bases: TGCAGTGCAACCGGGACAGGGGGACCAGATACGCAGTATTTT. This gives the protein CSATGTGGPDTQYF.

The chain is built from TRBV7-2 and TRBJ1-1, with TRBD1 matching over 7 bases. CDR3 length: 14 amino acids. Germline CDR1 and CDR2: SGHTA and FQGNSA. J was trimmed by 5 bases and V by 5 bases; bases with no gene match: 8. CDR3 in amino acids: CASSQIRQGTEAFF. The CDR3, as DNA: TGTGCCAGCAGCCAAATTCGACAGGGAACTGAAGCTTTCTTT.

In DNA, the CDR3 is TGTGCCAGCAGTGAAAATGGACAGGGCCTTGGGTACGAGCAGTACTTC. Residues: CASSENGQGLGYEQYF. The chain combines TRBV25-1 with TRBJ2-7, with 8 bases lining up with TRBD1. Germline V lookup: CDR1 MGHDK, CDR2 SYGVNS. The CDR3 contains 16 residues. With 2 bases clipped from V and 4 bases from J, the junction kept 10 bases outside the gene matches.

This sequence joins TRBV2 and TRBJ2-5, with a tentative D call TRBD2 (5 bases). The tail of the sequence fits TRBJ2-7 better, so the J call may be wrong. CDR1 and CDR2 (germline): SNHLY, FYNNEI. CDR3 length equals 14 residues. This CDR3 is CASSARGYKSEQYF. The CDR3 DNA follows: TGTGCCAGCAGCGCCCGGGGATACAAGAGCGAGCAGTACTTC.

Of note for this clonotype: Germline and junction disagree at one end, which may indicate a read error. The chain couples TRBV2 to TRBJ2-7; 7 nucleotides match TRBD2. From germline, CDR1 is SNHLY and CDR2 FYNNEI. The length of the CDR3 is 13 residues. The CDR3 DNA is TGCGCCAGCAGGGACTACCGCCCCTACGAGCAGTACTTC. This gives the protein CASRDYRPYEQYF.

This clonotype was counted only a few times. The gene calls are TRBV20-1 and TRBJ2-1; 8 bases line up with TRBD2. Looked up from germline, CDR1 is DFQATT and CDR2 is SNEGSKA (reference sequence). The trim removed 1 base at V and 4 bases at J, leaving 9 bases unmatched. The CDR3 has 16 amino acids. CDR3 bases: TGCAGTGCTAGAGTCGCGAGCGGGGGAAGATACAATGAGCAGTTCTTC. Translated: CSARVASGGRYNEQFF.

The chain is built from TRBV5-1 and TRBJ2-3; TRBD1 matches at 9 bases. Trimming cost V 7 bases and J 3 bases; bases outside gene matches: 9. This CDR3 comprises 15 residues. Looked up from germline, CDR1 is SGHRS and CDR2 is YFSETQ. The CDR3 DNA reads as TGCGCCAGCCGGGATACAGGGGGCGCGACAGATACGCAGTATTTT. Translated, it gives CASRDTGGATDTQYF.

This rearrangement joins TRBV9 to TRBJ1-2; D is possibly TRBD1 (5 bases). Trimming cost V 4 bases and J 7 bases, with 23 bases left between them. The CDR3 has 16 residues. Germline lookup yields CDR1 SGDLS and CDR2 YYNGEE. CDR3 loop: CASSSPGETRRPGYTF. CDR3 DNA sequence: TGTGCCAGCAGCTCTCCGGGGGAAACTCGCAGGCCTGGCTACACCTTC.